This T cell receptor (beta chain) emerged from a study of blood T cell repertoires in COVID-19. In the study overall: Researchers got acute and convalescent COVID-19 samples from the United States, Italy and Spain. PBMCs, B-cell-depleted T cells, or T cells were the source of the cDNA or gDNA that made up the material.

The CDR3 sequence is 16 residues long. CDR1 and CDR2 from the germline V gene are MNHEY and SMNVEV (reference sequence). Trimming removed 4 bases from V and 6 bases from J; junction bases left unmatched: 8. As processed by the authors: By means of reference gene primer amplification, nucleated cell counts were estimated. Repertoires were generated with immunoSEQ multiplex PCR, while TCRdb's copy carries only in-frame clones and drops some. V, J and clone size reflect that table, while D and trimming were determined from the DNA. The sample yields roughly 20,000 clones, 85% to 95% seen once. The sequenced sample was peripheral blood. V and J are TRBV27 and TRBJ2-2, with 10 bases identical to TRBD2. The origin of this receptor is a woman aged 45 to 65 with active COVID-19. The CDR3 protein is CASSSYLAGVPGELFF. In DNA, the CDR3 is TGTGCCAGCAGTTCCTACCTAGCGGGAGTCCCCGGGGAGCTGTTTTTT.